The 14 T cell receptor beta chains below come from one sample, sequenced in a study of blood T cell repertoires in COVID-19. Sequenced by immunoSEQ multiplex PCR; TCRdb stores in-frame clones only, minus some. The sample gives over 90,000 clones, roughly 90% of which show up once; about 6.3% is in the top ten. Material for sequencing was peripheral blood. The receptors here all came from a human donor in a cohort sampled during active COVID-19.

The gene calls are TRBV4-1 and TRBJ2-1; TRBD2 is a possible D gene (5 bases). Germline assignment: CDR1 MGHRA and CDR2 YSYEKL. The CDR3 is 15 amino acids. The germline V and J ends were trimmed by 1 base and 0 bases, with 7 bases remaining between them. The chain's CDR3 is CASSQVRASYNEQFF. The CDR3, as DNA: TGCGCCAGCAGCCAAGTGCGGGCCTCCTACAATGAGCAGTTCTTC.

This chain uses TRBV5-4 with TRBJ2-4, with TRBD1 as a possible D gene (5 bases). V lost 2 bases and J 0 bases, leaving 9 bases between the germline ends. The CDR3 has 15 amino acids. The V gene's germline CDR1 is SGHNT and CDR2 YYREEE (reference sequence). Here the CDR3 reads CASSFGAGAKNIQYF. CDR3 bases: TGTGCCAGCAGCTTTGGGGCTGGAGCCAAAAACATTCAGTACTTC.

The chain recombines TRBV9 with TRBJ2-3; weak D call: TRBD1 (5 bases). The CDR3 has 14 amino acids. Trimming left V 1 base short and J 6 bases short, with 12 bases between. Germline-derived CDR1 and CDR2 are SGDLS and YYNGEE. CDR3 coding DNA: TGTGCCAGCAGCGTAAGGGGTTATGAGGATACGCAGTATTTT. It translates to CASSVRGYEDTQYF.

The J gene is TRBJ1-1, the V gene TRBV19; maybe TRBD1 (5 bases). Per the germline V gene, CDR1 is LNHDA and CDR2 is SQIVND (reference sequence). The CDR3 is made up of 14 amino acids. Trimming took off 3 bases at V and 8 bases at J, with 16 bases between the two ends. As DNA, the CDR3 is TGTGCCAGTAGTATCCTTGGGCAGGGTGTAGAAGCTTTCTTT. It yields the protein CASSILGQGVEAFF.

The CDR3 coding sequence is TGTGCCAGCAGCCTCGGACTAGCCCTCGGTGGGGGTGATACGCAGTATTTT. This codes for CASSLGLALGGGDTQYF. This chain uses TRBV5-5 with TRBJ2-3, with 8 bases that match TRBD2. The CDR3 is made up of 17 amino acids. The germline V gene has CDR1 SGHKS and CDR2 YYEKEE (reference sequence). After removal of 4 bases from V and 6 bases from J, the junction contained 16 bases not matched to a gene.

This rearrangement joins TRBV6-5 to TRBJ1-6, with D perhaps TRBD1 (5 bases). The germline gives CDR1 MNHEY, CDR2 SVGAGI. V was clipped by 6 bases and J by 9 bases, with 15 bases between them. The length of the CDR3 is 14 residues. CDR3 in DNA: TGTGCCAGCAGAGGCATCGTGCAGGGTTCACCCCTCCACTTT. Its translation is CASRGIVQGSPLHF.

This clone was counted a single time. V gene TRBV7-9 combines with J gene TRBJ1-4; 9 bases are a match to TRBD1. This CDR3 spans 15 amino acids. With 2 bases clipped from V and 8 bases from J, the junction kept 6 bases outside the gene matches. The germline V gene has CDR1 SEHNR and CDR2 FQNEAQ (reference sequence). The CDR3 DNA sequence: TGTGCCAGCAGCTTAACCGGGACAGGGAGGGAAAAACTGTTTTTT. It translates to CASSLTGTGREKLFF.

This chain connects TRBV28 to TRBJ2-2; maybe TRBD2 (5 bases). V was trimmed by 7 bases and J by 8 bases, leaving 11 bases between them. The germline gives CDR1 MDHEN, CDR2 SYDVKM. This CDR3 region has 12 residues. CDR3 coding DNA: TGTGCCAGCACCGGGGTGAAGGGGGAGCTGTTTTTT. Encoded protein: CASTGVKGELFF.

The V and J genes are TRBV7-3 and TRBJ2-1, with 9 bases that match TRBD1. CDR1 is SGHTA and CDR2 is FQGTGA in the germline V gene. This CDR3 comprises 15 residues. The trim removed 5 bases at V and 2 bases at J, leaving 4 bases unmatched. CDR3 nucleotide sequence: TGTGCCAGCAGCCGGGACAGGGCCGCCTACAATGAGCAGTTCTTC. The encoded protein is CASSRDRAAYNEQFF.

This chain uses TRBV3-1 (or the pseudogene TRBV3-2) with TRBJ2-1, with 10 bases aligning to TRBD2. Germline CDR1 reads LGHDT; CDR2 reads YNNKEL (reference sequence). CDR3 length: 15 residues. Trimming removed 5 bases from V and 4 bases from J; junction bases left unmatched: 5. The CDR3 region has the DNA TGTGCCAGCAGCAGGAGTAGCGGGGGGTACAATGAGCAGTTCTTC. It encodes CASSRSSGGYNEQFF.

V is TRBV3-1 (or the pseudogene TRBV3-2) and J is TRBJ2-7; D remains unclear. The CDR3 totals 15 residues. V was trimmed by 5 bases and J by 3 bases, leaving 17 bases between them. Germline lookup yields CDR1 LGHDT and CDR2 YNNKEL (reference sequence). CDR3 amino acids: CASSVRHGAVYEQYF. The CDR3 DNA sequence: TGTGCCAGCAGCGTTAGACATGGTGCAGTCTACGAGCAGTACTTC.

The chain couples TRBV2 to TRBJ2-7; tentatively, D is TRBD2 (6 bases). Germline CDR1 SNHLY, CDR2 FYNNEI. V lost 6 bases, J lost 5 bases, and 11 bases lay in between. The CDR3 loop spans 12 amino acids. The CDR3 region is CASRGLIHEQYF. Here the CDR3 DNA reads TGTGCCAGCAGGGGACTGATCCACGAGCAGTACTTC.

Only one count was recorded for this clone. The V call is TRBV6-5, the J call TRBJ1-4; 11 bases fit TRBD1. V lost 5 bases and J lost 7; bases outside the gene matches: 3. CDR1 and CDR2 (germline): MNHEY, SVGAGI. CDR3 length: 14 residues. The CDR3 loop reads CASSPGTGGEKLFF. The CDR3 DNA reads as TGTGCCAGCAGTCCAGGGACAGGGGGTGAAAAACTGTTTTTT.

The chain couples TRBV11-2 to TRBJ1-6; no clear D. The V gene lost 1 base and the J gene lost 10 bases, with 8 bases spanning the gap. The CDR3 is made up of 13 amino acids. Germline CDR1 SGHAT, CDR2 FQNNGV. CDR3 in amino acids: CASSLGERSPLHF. The CDR3 bases are TGTGCCAGCAGCTTAGGAGAGCGGTCACCCCTCCACTTT.